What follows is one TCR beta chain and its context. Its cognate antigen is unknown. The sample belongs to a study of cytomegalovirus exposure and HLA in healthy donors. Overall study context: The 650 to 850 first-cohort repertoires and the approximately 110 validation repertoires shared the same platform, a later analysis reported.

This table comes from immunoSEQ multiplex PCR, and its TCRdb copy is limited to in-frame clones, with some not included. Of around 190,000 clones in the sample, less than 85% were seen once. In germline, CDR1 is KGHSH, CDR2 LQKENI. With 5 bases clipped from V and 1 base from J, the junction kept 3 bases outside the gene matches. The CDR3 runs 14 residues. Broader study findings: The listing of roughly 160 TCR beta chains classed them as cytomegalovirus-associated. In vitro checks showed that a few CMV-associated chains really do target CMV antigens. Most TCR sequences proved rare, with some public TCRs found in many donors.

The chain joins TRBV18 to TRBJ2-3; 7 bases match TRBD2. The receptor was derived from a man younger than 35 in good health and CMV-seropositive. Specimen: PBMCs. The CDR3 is CASSTLARTDTQYF. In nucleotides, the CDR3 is TGTGCCAGCTCAACACTAGCGCGCACAGATACGCAGTATTTT.